The entry below gives a single T cell receptor beta chain sequence along with its context. Its antigen is not identified. Sample-barcoded 5' priming and a J-beta primer mix drove a second PCR of about 6 to 12 cycles. No fewer than 3 million CDR3-containing paired-end reads came from each sample. Using its own MiXCR run on the 5' RACE reads, TCRdb lists one record per CDR3 protein. The sample lists roughly 1.9 million distinct CDR3 sequences, approximately 39% occurring once. The germline V gene has CDR1 SGHTA and CDR2 FQGTGA. This CDR3 comprises 15 residues. V shed 0 bases and J shed 5 bases, with 12 bases lying between them. This sample was included in a study of blood T cells in healthy people across ages. Study-wide findings and caveats: Older individuals had lower TCR beta diversity per million T cells (the decline was roughly linear).

Sequencing input: blood. The chain joins TRBV7-3 to TRBJ2-3; TRBD1 might be the D (7 bases). This TCR was recovered from a human donor in good health. CDR3 protein: CASSLTRGVGDTQYF. The CDR3 DNA follows: TGTGCCAGCAGCTTAACCAGGGGGGTTGGAGATACGCAGTATTTT.